Each of the 14 T cell receptor beta chains below was sequenced from the same sample in a study of response to subunit inactivated influenza vaccine. TCRdb re-called the RT-PCR reads through MiXCR, storing one row per CDR3 protein. The sample contains 500,000 to 650,000 distinct CDR3 sequences, under 9% of which appear only once. Here the sequenced sample was PBMCs from blood, taken around 25 months after vaccination. The source of these receptors is a man between 50 and 75 years old who received an inactivated influenza vaccine.

This clonotype occurred many times. The chain carries TRBV11-3 and TRBJ2-1, with 9 bases that match TRBD2. Trimming cost V 5 bases and J 7 bases; bases outside gene matches: 6. The CDR3 runs 14 residues. Germline V gene lookup returns CDR1 SGHNT and CDR2 YENEEA. The chain's CDR3 is CASSRGLAANEQFF. The CDR3 DNA reads as TGTGCCAGCAGCAGGGGACTAGCAGCTAATGAGCAGTTCTTC.

The J gene is TRBJ2-7, the V gene TRBV27; 8 bases match TRBD2. V lost 6 bases to trimming and J lost 2 bases; unmatched junction nucleotides: 9. Germline V gene lookup returns CDR1 MNHEY and CDR2 SMNVEV (reference sequence). The CDR3 spans 15 residues. This CDR3 is CASRSSGGSAYEQYF. Here the CDR3 DNA reads TGTGCCAGCAGGAGTTCGGGGGGGTCCGCCTACGAGCAGTACTTC.

The chain recombines TRBV21-1 with TRBJ2-2; the table names TRBD1, a call not compared with the DNA. TRBV21-1 is labeled a pseudogene. The CDR3 length is 17 residues. This CDR3 reads CALQGVHRTKNTGELFF. The CDR3 nucleotides read TGTGCCCTGCAGGGTGTACACCGAACGAAGAACACCGGGGAGCTGTTTTTT.

This clonotype occurred a few times. This rearrangement joins TRBV19 to TRBJ1-1; TRBD1 matches at 7 bases. The CDR3 has 12 amino acids. CDR1 LNHDA and CDR2 SQIVND come from the germline V gene (reference sequence). V lost 3 bases and J lost 10; bases outside the gene matches: 5. The CDR3 loop reads CASSIEGARAFF. As DNA, the CDR3 is TGTGCCAGTAGTATTGAGGGGGCGCGAGCTTTCTTT.

This clonotype was seen a handful of times. The V call is TRBV5-1, the J call TRBJ2-5, with D tentatively TRBD2 (5 bases). The germline V gene encodes CDR1 SGHRS and CDR2 YFSETQ. This CDR3 is built from 14 residues. Trimming removed 3 bases from V and 2 bases from J, with 11 bases in between. The CDR3 bases are TGCGCCAGCAGCTGGGGAGCGACACAAGAGACCCAGTACTTC. Translating it yields CASSWGATQETQYF.

The table lists this clonotype with a few counts. The gene calls are TRBV15 and TRBJ1-4, with D possibly TRBD1 on 6 matching bases. The V gene's germline CDR1 is LNHNV and CDR2 YYDKDF (reference sequence). The CDR3 runs 15 residues. V lost 6 bases and J 1 base, leaving 12 bases between the germline ends. This CDR3 is CATSRRGQTNEKLFF. The CDR3 DNA follows: TGTGCCACCAGTCGCCGGGGACAAACTAATGAAAAACTGTTTTTT. The full variable domain, completed using reference TRBV15 and TRBJ1-4, is DAMVIQNPRYQVTQFGKPVTLSCSQTLNHNVMYWYQQKSSQAPKLLFHYYDKDFNNEADTPDNFQSRRPNTSFCFLDIRSPGLGDTAMYLCATSRRGQTNEKLFFGSGTQLSVL.

The genes are TRBV7-6 and TRBJ1-4; 7 positions match TRBD1. This CDR3 has 15 residues. V lost 1 base, J lost 5 bases, and 4 bases stayed unmatched. Germline V gene lookup returns CDR1 SGHVS and CDR2 FNYEAQ. CDR3 DNA sequence: TGTGCCAGCAGCTTAGGACAGGGCCGAAATGAAAAACTGTTTTTT. It is translated as CASSLGQGRNEKLFF.

The V gene is TRBV12-3 or TRBV12-4, the J gene TRBJ2-3; no reliable D call. V lost 3 bases, J lost 5 bases, and 15 bases lay in between. The length of the CDR3 is 15 residues. The CDR3 DNA sequence: TGTGCCAGCAGTTTCGGCCCCCCGGTAGGAGATACGCAGTATTTT. Its translation is CASSFGPPVGDTQYF.

The chain has TRBV28 and TRBJ2-3, with D possibly matching TRBD2 (6 bases). Per germline, CDR1 MDHEN and CDR2 SYDVKM. The CDR3 contains 13 residues. Between the trimmed V and J ends, which lost 6 bases and 2 bases, there was a span of 9 bases. CDR3 bases: TGTGCCAGCAGCAGGGAGGCCACAGATACGCAGTATTTT. The encoded protein is CASSREATDTQYF.

This clonotype was found many times. The CDR3 coding sequence is TGTGCCAGCAGCCGGGACAGGGGCTACAATGAGCAGTTCTTC. As protein: CASSRDRGYNEQFF. The V call is TRBV7-2, the J call TRBJ2-1; TRBD1 matches 10 bases. The CDR3 is 14 residues long. Germline assignment: CDR1 SGHTA and CDR2 FQGNSA. With 5 bases clipped from V and 3 bases from J, the junction kept 1 base outside the gene matches. The variable domain in full, with the rest retrieved from reference TRBV7-2 and TRBJ2-1, is GAGVSQSPSNKVTEKGKDVELRCDPISGHTALYWYRQSLGQGLEFLIYFQGNSAPDKSGLPSDRFSAERTGGSVSTLTIQRTQQEDSAVYLCASSRDRGYNEQFFGPGTRLTVL.

The V and J genes are TRBV20-1 and TRBJ2-3; TRBD2 matches 10 bases. CDR3 length: 16 amino acids. CDR1 and CDR2 from the germline V gene are DFQATT and SNEGSKA (reference sequence). The ends lost 3 bases at V and 2 bases at J; junction bases unmatched: 8. The CDR3 DNA sequence: TGCAGTGCTAGGTTGGTAGCGGGGGGACACACAGATACGCAGTATTTT. It codes for CSARLVAGGHTDTQYF.

This chain joins TRBV6-1 and TRBJ2-7; D possibly corresponds to TRBD2 (7 bases). Germline V gene lookup returns CDR1 MNHNS and CDR2 SASEGT. V lost 6 bases, J lost 1 base, and 13 bases lay in between. This CDR3 contains 14 residues. CDR3 sequence (DNA): TGTGCCAGCAGGAGGGGGGAGGGTTCCTACGAGCAGTACTTC. Translating gives CASRRGEGSYEQYF.

The V gene is TRBV12-3 or TRBV12-4, the J gene TRBJ2-5, with a weak D call TRBD1 (5 bases). This CDR3 comprises 13 residues. V lost 4 bases to trimming and J lost 7 bases, with 13 bases between them. The CDR3 bases are TGTGCCAGCAGTTCCACGCCCCAGGGGACCCAGTACTTC. Translated, it gives CASSSTPQGTQYF.

This clonotype was detected only a few times. The chain recombines TRBV5-8 with TRBJ1-5; unclear D gene. The germline CDR1 and CDR2 sequences are SGHTS and YDEGEE. V dropped 2 bases and J dropped 5 bases, with 20 bases sitting between them. The CDR3 sequence is 17 residues long. DNA of the CDR3: TGTGCCAGCAGCTTTTCCCGGGTAACTCTGATGGATCAGCCCCAGCATTTT. It specifies CASSFSRVTLMDQPQHF.